The rows below give T cell receptor beta chains drawn from one sample of a study of cytotoxic CD8 clonotypes in ibrutinib-treated CLL. TCRdb's copy holds only in-frame clones and misses some; the assay was immunoSEQ multiplex PCR. Among about 200,000 clones listed, 70% were seen once. Sample: PBMCs, taken after 12 months of ibrutinib treatment. These receptors were taken from a human donor with chronic lymphocytic leukemia. CDR3s include the opening cysteine and the closing phenylalanine or tryptophan. Fields, in order: V gene, D gene, CDR3 protein. The D gene is left open where the match is weak.

v_gene: TRBV29-1
d_gene: -
CDR3aa: CSVIINYGYTF

v_gene: TRBV27
d_gene: TRBD2
CDR3aa: CASSLQGLAGDEQYF

v_gene: TRBV14
d_gene: -
CDR3aa: CASSQDRRGPHNYGYTF

v_gene: TRBV28
d_gene: TRBD1
CDR3aa: CASSPDRGLYNEQFF

v_gene: TRBV5-1
d_gene: -
CDR3aa: CASSAGSYGYTF

v_gene: TRBV29-1
d_gene: -
CDR3aa: CSVQTYSGNTIYF

v_gene: TRBV6-4
d_gene: -
CDR3aa: CASSEQSNQPQHF

v_gene: TRBV6-6
d_gene: -
CDR3aa: CASNPGGAGGYTF

v_gene: TRBV7-9
d_gene: -
CDR3aa: CASSQDRSLTLTYEQYF

v_gene: TRBV27
d_gene: TRBD1
CDR3aa: CASSFSRTGAREQYF

v_gene: TRBV6-6
d_gene: TRBD2
CDR3aa: CASSYGGEIQYF

v_gene: TRBV9
d_gene: TRBD1
CDR3aa: CASTTGGAGANVLTF

v_gene: TRBV7-3
d_gene: -
CDR3aa: CASSLWGRGKGLTDTQYF

v_gene: TRBV30
d_gene: TRBD1
CDR3aa: CAWSVRQGYGYTF

v_gene: TRBV19
d_gene: -
CDR3aa: CASRYTRGVKNTEAFF

v_gene: TRBV2
d_gene: -
CDR3aa: CASTPRSTYNSPLHF

v_gene: TRBV6-5
d_gene: -
CDR3aa: CASSRTQQRAQFF

v_gene: TRBV29-1
d_gene: -
CDR3aa: CSVLDTAYGYTF

v_gene: TRBV27
d_gene: -
CDR3aa: CASSPAETASYGYTF

v_gene: TRBV2
d_gene: TRBD2
CDR3aa: CASSDWTSDEQYF

v_gene: TRBV14
d_gene: TRBD1
CDR3aa: CASSQGTGGVSPGEQYF

v_gene: TRBV29-1
d_gene: -
CDR3aa: CSVAPPVPGGTQYF

v_gene: TRBV4-2
d_gene: TRBD2
CDR3aa: CASSQDLASGRTDTQYF

v_gene: TRBV27
d_gene: -
CDR3aa: CASSLLSSYNEQFF

v_gene: TRBV4-3
d_gene: -
CDR3aa: CASSPRGEARDGYTF

v_gene: TRBV5-1
d_gene: -
CDR3aa: CASSLGGSSSTDTQYF

v_gene: TRBV5-4
d_gene: -
CDR3aa: CASGTTASPLHF

v_gene: TRBV5-6
d_gene: -
CDR3aa: CASSLFAGNNQPQHF

v_gene: TRBV28
d_gene: TRBD2
CDR3aa: CASSPTSGVTETQYF

v_gene: TRBV29-1
d_gene: TRBD2
CDR3aa: CSFRAASGRGNEQFF

v_gene: TRBV29-1
d_gene: TRBD1
CDR3aa: CSVSGGQAKAFF

v_gene: TRBV11-2
d_gene: TRBD2
CDR3aa: CASSGLAGVGEQFF

v_gene: TRBV7-9
d_gene: -
CDR3aa: CASSLGGRSGNTIYF

v_gene: TRBV6-6
d_gene: -
CDR3aa: CASSLEDGPWGAFF

v_gene: TRBV5-1
d_gene: TRBD1
CDR3aa: CASSDLDRGLRAFF

v_gene: TRBV11-2
d_gene: -
CDR3aa: CASSLTRGQTGELFF

v_gene: TRBV6-1
d_gene: -
CDR3aa: CASSPREGANEQFF

v_gene: TRBV28
d_gene: TRBD1
CDR3aa: CASSDRVMNKRNEQFF

v_gene: TRBV30
d_gene: -
CDR3aa: CAWSVPYGYTF

v_gene: TRBV7-3
d_gene: TRBD1
CDR3aa: CASSFFGTANTGELFF

v_gene: TRBV2
d_gene: TRBD2
CDR3aa: CASLARGASYEQYF

v_gene: TRBV6-5
d_gene: -
CDR3aa: CASSYEGRANTDTQYF

v_gene: TRBV2
d_gene: -
CDR3aa: CASRSRGTTGANVLTF

v_gene: TRBV5-6
d_gene: -
CDR3aa: CASSFRSKVAGYTF

v_gene: TRBV11-2
d_gene: -
CDR3aa: CASSLNTENYGYTF

v_gene: TRBV6-5
d_gene: -
CDR3aa: CASSYSQVGYGYTF

v_gene: TRBV6-5
d_gene: -
CDR3aa: CASSYDGQRNQPQHF

v_gene: TRBV11-3
d_gene: -
CDR3aa: CASSLGNPGSRDTQYF

v_gene: TRBV19
d_gene: -
CDR3aa: CASGRPGSVIDEQFF

v_gene: TRBV2
d_gene: -
CDR3aa: CASDRLGYTF

v_gene: TRBV4-2
d_gene: TRBD2
CDR3aa: CASSPQGREGLRELFF

v_gene: TRBV12-5
d_gene: -
CDR3aa: CASGLGTEQYF

v_gene: TRBV4-2
d_gene: TRBD2
CDR3aa: CASSQDGGAGGPTGELFF

v_gene: TRBV7-9
d_gene: TRBD1
CDR3aa: CASSIGQGREKLFF

v_gene: TRBV29-1
d_gene: -
CDR3aa: CSVADGYEQYF

v_gene: TRBV5-1
d_gene: TRBD1
CDR3aa: CASSQWDRGRSGYTF

v_gene: TRBV1
d_gene: -
CDR3aa: CTSSQERPGCNTEAFF

v_gene: TRBV6-5
d_gene: -
CDR3aa: CASSGGGRVLSYTF

v_gene: TRBV13
d_gene: TRBD2
CDR3aa: CASSPTPGLGSYEQYF

v_gene: TRBV6-5
d_gene: TRBD1
CDR3aa: CASSSNRGDGGQPQHF